Detailed here is one TCR beta chain. J lost 6 bases, V lost 0 bases, and 13 bases had no gene match. Germline V CDR1 and CDR2: SGHVS, FQNEAQ. There are 17 residues in the CDR3. The data were produced by immunoSEQ multiplex PCR, yet TCRdb's version contains in-frame clones alone and is incomplete. The data hold some 42,000 clones, with around 73% observed a single time. This record belongs to a study of blood T cell repertoires in COVID-19. Looking at the study overall: Specimens from acute and convalescent COVID-19 originated in the United States, Italy and Spain.

Sample: peripheral blood. This receptor was taken from a woman aged 70-85 years with acute or convalescent COVID-19. This chain connects TRBV7-8 to TRBJ1-2, with 7 bases aligning to TRBD1. Here the CDR3 DNA reads TGTGCCAGCAGCTTAGCGTTAGAAGGGGGCGTACGAAATGGCTACACCTTC. Its protein product is CASSLALEGGVRNGYTF.